This TCR beta chain was observed in a study of blood T cell repertoires in COVID-19 (TCRdb year 2020). In terms of the full investigation: The collaborator samples originated in the United States, Italy and Spain and spanned the acute and convalescent phases of COVID-19. Samples came from the ongoing ImmuneRACE study (first 160 participants) plus 1,254 subjects from 6 global collaborators. Deeply sampled blood TCRbeta repertoires from subjects exposed to, actively infected with, or recovered from COVID-19 were included in the dataset. Where available, HLA class I and class II types were obtained from metadata supplied by the sample provider rather than from assay-based typing. Sample metadata almost always included a de-identified subject ID, COVID-19 status, age in years and sex. The prospective study material was composed of cDNA or gDNA derived from T cells, B-cell-depleted T cells, or PBMCs. A freely available public database, intended as a resource for researchers studying the immune response to SARS-CoV-2, is where the repertoires were released. What the research found in general, with its limitations: The amount of clinical and demographic metadata varied by source and participant and was provided uncurated.

The immunoSEQ Assay, a bias-controlled multiplex PCR, was used to amplify TCRbeta CDR3 regions from genomic DNA. In the source study's methods: Within the assay, amplification of reference gene primers was used to estimate how many nucleated cells each sample contained. To quantify the absolute abundance of each unique TCRbeta CDR3 rearrangement, sequence reads were collapsed and filtered. Productive Simpson clonality was computed per sample as the square root of Simpson's diversity index over productive rearrangements. Drawn from immuneACCESS, this table holds only the in-frame rearrangements with V and J called that TCRdb kept. Clones are partly lost; checked studies trace under half to an unresolved V gene and leave the rest unexplained. The V and J calls and clone size are taken from that table; D and trimming were inferred from the DNA. Here the sample has about 210,000 clones; just under 85% occur a single time. Clones ranked in the top ten supply around 7.3% of the sample.

Regarding this clone: Its antigen remains unidentified. One base away there is no much larger clone; base qualities are not given.

Each collaborating institution followed its own protocols to collect whole blood in K2EDTA tubes. For TCRbeta analysis, collaborator samples were shipped as frozen whole blood, as isolated PBMCs, or as DNA extracted from either sample type. From a lookup of the germline V gene, CDR1 and CDR2 are LGHNA and YNFKEQ. At the junction V is shortened by 0 bases and J by 7 bases, with 12 bases in between. Inclusive of the bounding cysteine and phenylalanine, the CDR3 is 14 residues long. Only the CDR3 region is kept as DNA, spanning 42 bases read in frame from base 1. The origin of this receptor is a woman in her forties or fifties with active or convalescent COVID-19. The chain is assembled from TRBV4-2 and TRBJ1-2; no confident D gene assignment can be made. The sample taken for sequencing was peripheral blood. Here the CDR3 is given as CASSQDFADSGYTF. The DNA sequence is given as TGTGCCAGCAGCCAAGATTTTGCCGATAGTGGCTACACCTTC.